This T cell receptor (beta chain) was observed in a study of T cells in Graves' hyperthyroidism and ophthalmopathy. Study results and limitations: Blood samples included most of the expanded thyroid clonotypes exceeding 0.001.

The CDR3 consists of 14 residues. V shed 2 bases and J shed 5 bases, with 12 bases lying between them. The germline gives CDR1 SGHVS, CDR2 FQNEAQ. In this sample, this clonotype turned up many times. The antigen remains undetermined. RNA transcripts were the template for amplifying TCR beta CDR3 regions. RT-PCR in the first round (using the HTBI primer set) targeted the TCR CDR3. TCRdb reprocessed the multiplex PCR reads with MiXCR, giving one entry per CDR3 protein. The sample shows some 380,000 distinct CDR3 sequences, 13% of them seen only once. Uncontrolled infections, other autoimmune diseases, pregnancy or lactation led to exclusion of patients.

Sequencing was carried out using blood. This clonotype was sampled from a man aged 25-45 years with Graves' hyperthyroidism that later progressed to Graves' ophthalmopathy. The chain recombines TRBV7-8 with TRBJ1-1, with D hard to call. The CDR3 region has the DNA TGTGCCAGCAGCTTAAAGCGGACCAAGACTGAAGCTTTCTTT. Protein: CASSLKRTKTEAFF.